The next 20 T cell receptor beta chains were all read from a single sample in a study of beta chain features in type 1 diabetes. The isolated RNA, all of it, was reverse transcribed, so expressed TCRB transcripts were what got sequenced. The method was immunoSEQ multiplex PCR; TCRdb's version includes in-frame clones alone and lacks a portion of them. The profile shows 350,000 or so clones, around 20% of them singletons. The material sequenced was naive CD4+ T cells from blood. All receptors come from a woman aged 18-30 years in good health.

J is TRBJ1-2 and V is TRBV6-1, with D perhaps matching TRBD1 (5 bases). CDR3 length equals 14 residues. V was cut by 4 bases and J by 0 bases, with 9 bases left in between. Germline CDR1 and CDR2: MNHNS and SASEGT. CDR3 sequence: CASSATTANYGYTF. The CDR3 DNA reads as TGTGCCAGCAGTGCGACGACAGCTAACTATGGCTACACCTTC.

J is TRBJ2-1 and V is TRBV30, with D possibly TRBD1 on 5 matching bases. Between the trimmed V and J ends, which lost 0 bases and 7 bases, there was a span of 13 bases. The V gene's germline CDR1 is GTSNPN and CDR2 SVGIG (reference sequence). This CDR3 is 14 amino acids long. DNA of the CDR3: TGTGCCTGGAGTGTAGGCAGGGTGAGGAATGAGCAGTTCTTC. Its protein is CAWSVGRVRNEQFF.

This clone was seen a handful of times. The chain is built from TRBV7-9 and TRBJ2-5; TRBD2 matches 7 bases. The CDR3 is made up of 15 amino acids. V lost 6 bases and J lost 5; bases outside the gene matches: 12. CDR1 SEHNR and CDR2 FQNEAQ come from the germline V gene (reference sequence). The DNA of the CDR3 is TGTGCCAGCAGTTCAACTGGACTAGACACGGAGACCCAGTACTTC. Its protein is CASSSTGLDTETQYF.

This clone appeared a few times. V is TRBV5-1 and J is TRBJ2-2; 9 bases fit TRBD1. Trimming at V came to 6 bases and at J to 1 base, leaving 1 base not matched to a gene. CDR3 length: 14 amino acids. Germline CDR1 reads SGHRS; CDR2 reads YFSETQ. The CDR3 nucleotides are TGCGCCAGCATGGGACAGGGGAACACCGGGGAGCTGTTTTTT. This gives the protein CASMGQGNTGELFF.

This clone appeared a few times. This chain joins TRBV19 and TRBJ2-7; 7 bases are a match to TRBD1. Germline V gene lookup returns CDR1 LNHDA and CDR2 SQIVND (reference sequence). The CDR3 consists of 15 residues. V lost 4 bases and J lost 2; bases outside the gene matches: 8. DNA of the CDR3: TGTGCCAGTAGTACCTCAGGGGGATCCCCCTACGAGCAGTACTTC. Translating gives CASSTSGGSPYEQYF. Full variable domain (missing parts from reference TRBV19 and TRBJ2-7): DGGITQSPKYLFRKEGQNVTLSCEQNLNHDAMYWYRQDPGQGLRLIYYSQIVNDFQKGDIAEGYSVSREKKESFPLTVTSAQKNPTAFYLCASSTSGGSPYEQYFGPGTRLTVT.

The V gene is TRBV4-2, the J gene TRBJ1-2; possibly TRBD1 for D (5 bases). This CDR3 spans 15 amino acids. Germline CDR1 and CDR2: LGHNA and YNFKEQ. With 0 bases removed from V and 5 bases from J, the gap between germline ends came to 13 bases. CDR3 nucleotides: TGTGCCAGCAGCCAAGATGGAGGGGCGCGTTATGGCTACACCTTC. This codes for CASSQDGGARYGYTF.

This chain uses TRBV5-6 with TRBJ1-2; TRBD1 is a possible D gene (6 bases). The CDR3 has 16 residues. The V end lost 2 bases, the J end lost 2 bases, and 16 bases lay between the germline ends. The V gene's germline CDR1 is SGHDT and CDR2 YYEEEE. The CDR3 bases are TGTGCCAGCAGCTTACCTGCCCCCGGGACAAACTATGGCTACACCTTC. Its translation is CASSLPAPGTNYGYTF.

The chain joins TRBV7-2 to TRBJ2-5, with 7 bases aligning to TRBD2. Germline V lookup: CDR1 SGHTA, CDR2 FQGNSA. This CDR3 has 14 amino acids. With V trimmed by 4 bases and J by 1 base, 3 bases remained unmatched. CDR3 residues: CASSSREVQETQYF. The CDR3 region has the DNA TGTGCCAGCAGCTCACGGGAGGTCCAAGAGACCCAGTACTTC.

The genes are TRBV29-1 and TRBJ2-1; D unresolved. CDR1 SQVTM and CDR2 ANQGSEA come from the germline V gene. This CDR3 comprises 11 residues. Deletions cut 4 bases from V and 6 bases from J, with 7 bases between. The CDR3 here is CSVGYGNEQFF. CDR3 DNA: TGCAGCGTTGGTTACGGCAATGAGCAGTTCTTC.

This clone has just a few counts. The rearrangement joins TRBV7-9 to TRBJ2-1; no definite D call. The length of the CDR3 is 14 residues. From germline, CDR1 is SEHNR and CDR2 FQNEAQ (reference sequence). V was clipped by 7 bases and J by 1 base, with 11 bases between them. The CDR3 sequence: CASTPRSSYNEQFF. The CDR3 nucleotides read TGTGCCAGCACCCCCAGAAGTTCCTACAATGAGCAGTTCTTC.

In this sample, this clone turned up a few times. The chain has TRBV5-6 and TRBJ2-1; TRBD2 matches 7 bases. Per the germline V gene, CDR1 is SGHDT and CDR2 is YYEEEE. J gave up 2 bases and V 0 bases, and 5 bases lay outside the gene matches. The CDR3 runs to 16 residues. CDR3 coding DNA: TGTGCCAGCAGCTTGGAACTACTAGCGACCTACAATGAGCAGTTCTTC. It yields the protein CASSLELLATYNEQFF. The whole variable domain, remainder taken from reference TRBV5-6 and TRBJ2-1, is DAGVTQSPTHLIKTRGQQVTLRCSPKSGHDTVSWYQQALGQGPQFIFQYYEEEERQRGNFPDRFSGHQFPNYSSELNVNALLLGDSALYLCASSLELLATYNEQFFGPGTRLTVL.

The chain carries TRBV7-2 and TRBJ2-4; 9 positions agree with TRBD2. V was pared by 3 bases and J by 6 bases, with 6 bases of the junction left unmatched. Germline values: CDR1 SGHTA, CDR2 FQGNSA. This CDR3 has 15 amino acids. Written as DNA, the CDR3 is TGTGCCAGCAGCTTTATAGGCGGGGGGGTAAACATTCAGTACTTC. The encoded protein is CASSFIGGGVNIQYF.

A note on this clone: Other nucleotide sequences from this sample produce the same CDR3. V and J are TRBV29-1 and TRBJ1-1, with a tentative D call TRBD1 (5 bases). The V gene lost 5 bases and the J gene lost 1 base, with 8 bases spanning the gap. Looked up from germline, CDR1 is SQVTM and CDR2 is ANQGSEA. This CDR3 is built from 12 residues. The DNA for the CDR3 is TGCAGCGTTACCGGGGGGAACACTGAAGCTTTCTTT. This sequence encodes CSVTGGNTEAFF.

Only a few counts were recorded for this clone. This chain links TRBV7-2 with TRBJ2-1; 7 bases agree with TRBD2. This CDR3 contains 15 residues. V was clipped by 4 bases and J by 3 bases; unmatched bases: 6. Per germline, CDR1 SGHTA and CDR2 FQGNSA. The CDR3 region is CASSYDRTSYNEQFF. The DNA for the CDR3 is TGTGCCAGCAGCTACGATCGGACTAGCTACAATGAGCAGTTCTTC.

The chain is built from TRBV9 and TRBJ2-2; D may be TRBD2 (5 bases). This CDR3 region has 15 residues. V dropped 2 bases and J dropped 7 bases, with 15 bases sitting between them. The germline CDR1 and CDR2 sequences are SGDLS and YYNGEE. This CDR3 reads CASSVALGDGGELFF. The CDR3 DNA is TGTGCCAGCAGCGTGGCCCTCGGGGATGGCGGGGAGCTGTTTTTT.

This clone was counted between two and nine times. V usage is TRBV29-1 and J usage is TRBJ2-1; D remains ambiguous. V lost 2 bases to trimming and J lost 0 bases, with 11 bases between them. CDR1 and CDR2 (germline): SQVTM, ANQGSEA. The CDR3 contains 15 residues. The CDR3 here is CSVENPESSYNEQFF. The CDR3 DNA reads as TGCAGCGTTGAAAACCCCGAGAGCTCCTACAATGAGCAGTTCTTC.

This clone was seen a few times. The chain is built from TRBV5-1 and TRBJ2-1, with 11 bases aligning to TRBD2. CDR1 and CDR2 from the germline V gene are SGHRS and YFSETQ. V lost 3 bases and J lost 8; bases outside the gene matches: 10. CDR3 length equals 16 residues. The CDR3 DNA follows: TGCGCCAGCAGCTACCTGACTAGCGGGATAACCTATGAGCAGTTCTTC. It is translated as CASSYLTSGITYEQFF.

This sequence joins TRBV30 and TRBJ1-2; D perhaps matches TRBD1 (5 bases). The V end lost 3 bases, the J end lost 4 bases, and 12 bases lay between the germline ends. Per the germline V gene, CDR1 is GTSNPN and CDR2 is SVGIG (reference sequence). CDR3 length equals 13 residues. The CDR3 reads CAWSLRGSYGYTF. As DNA, the CDR3 is TGTGCCTGGAGCCTAAGGGGTAGCTATGGCTACACCTTC. Supplemented by reference TRBV30 and TRBJ1-2, the full variable domain reads SQTIHQWPATLVQPVGSPLSLECTVEGTSNPNLYWYRQAAGRGLQLLFYSVGIGQISSEVPQNLSASRPQDRQFILSSKKLLLSDSGFYLCAWSLRGSYGYTFGSGTRLTVV.

Only a few counts were recorded for this clone. The gene calls are TRBV30 and TRBJ1-1; 9 bases are a match to TRBD1. Per germline, CDR1 GTSNPN and CDR2 SVGIG (reference sequence). The CDR3 covers 13 residues. J was trimmed by 8 bases and V by 1 base; bases with no gene match: 5. Written as DNA, the CDR3 is TGTGCCTGGAGTGAAGACAGGGGGGTCGAAGCTTTCTTT. This gives the protein CAWSEDRGVEAFF. The variable domain in full, completed from reference TRBV30 and TRBJ1-1, reads SQTIHQWPATLVQPVGSPLSLECTVEGTSNPNLYWYRQAAGRGLQLLFYSVGIGQISSEVPQNLSASRPQDRQFILSSKKLLLSDSGFYLCAWSEDRGVEAFFGQGTRLTVV.

In its sample, this clone was seen a few times. The genes are TRBV7-2 and TRBJ2-3; 10 bases are shared with TRBD2. Germline CDR1 SGHTA, CDR2 FQGNSA. The trim removed 5 bases at V and 1 base at J, leaving 3 bases unmatched. The CDR3 has 15 amino acids. CDR3 sequence: CASSPSGGGTDTQYF. Here the CDR3 DNA reads TGTGCCAGCAGCCCGAGCGGGGGGGGCACAGATACGCAGTATTTT.